This TCR beta chain was retrieved from a study of shared clonotypes between healthy human individuals. Study-level background: Sampling drew on donors who were a couple of women and a few men aged 18 to 49. The study, taken as a whole, reports: Clonotypes shared by all four donors outscored non-shared clonotypes in generation probability.

The material for each subset, its genomic DNA, was split evenly across several immunoSEQ plates. Measured with immunoSEQ multiplex PCR; TCRdb has only the in-frame clones, and not every one. Of over a million clones listed, 95% to 97% are singletons. Worth noting for this clone: Its antigen remains unidentified.

The germline V and J ends were trimmed by 4 bases and 4 bases, with 12 bases remaining between them. The CDR3 consists of 14 residues. CDR1 and CDR2 (germline): SGHKS, YYEKEE (reference sequence). The chain joins TRBV5-5 to TRBJ2-1, with D possibly matching TRBD1 (6 bases). The sequence was collected from a man under 40 in good health. The specimen was naive CD4+ T cells sorted from blood. Subset reported: CD45RA+ positively selected. The CDR3 bases are TGTGCCAGCAGCCGATGGACAGAGTACAATGAGCAGTTCTTC. Translated, it gives CASSRWTEYNEQFF.